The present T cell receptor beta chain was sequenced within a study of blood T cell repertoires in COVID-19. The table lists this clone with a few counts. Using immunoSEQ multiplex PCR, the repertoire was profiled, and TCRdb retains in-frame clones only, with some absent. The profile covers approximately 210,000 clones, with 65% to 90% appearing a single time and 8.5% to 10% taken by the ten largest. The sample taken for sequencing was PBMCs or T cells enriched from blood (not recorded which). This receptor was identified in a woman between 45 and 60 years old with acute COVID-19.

CDR3: CASSLAQGVDGYTF. The CDR3 DNA reads as TGTGCCAGCAGCTTGGCGCAGGGGGTTGATGGCTACACCTTC. The genes are TRBV7-9 and TRBJ1-2; 7 bases line up with TRBD1. The CDR3 runs to 14 residues. J was trimmed by 6 bases and V by 3 bases; bases with no gene match: 7. From germline, CDR1 is SEHNR and CDR2 FQNEAQ (reference sequence).